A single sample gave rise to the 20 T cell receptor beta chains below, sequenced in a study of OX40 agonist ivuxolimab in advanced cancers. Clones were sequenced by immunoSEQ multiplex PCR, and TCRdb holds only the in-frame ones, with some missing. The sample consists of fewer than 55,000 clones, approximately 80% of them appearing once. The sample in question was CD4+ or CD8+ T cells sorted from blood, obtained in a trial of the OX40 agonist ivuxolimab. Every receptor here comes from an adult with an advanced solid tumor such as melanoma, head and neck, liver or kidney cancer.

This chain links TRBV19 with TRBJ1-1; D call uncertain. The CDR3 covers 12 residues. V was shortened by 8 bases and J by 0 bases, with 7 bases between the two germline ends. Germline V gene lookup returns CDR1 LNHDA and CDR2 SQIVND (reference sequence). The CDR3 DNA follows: TGTGCCAGTTTGGGGATGAACACTGAAGCTTTCTTT. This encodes CASLGMNTEAFF.

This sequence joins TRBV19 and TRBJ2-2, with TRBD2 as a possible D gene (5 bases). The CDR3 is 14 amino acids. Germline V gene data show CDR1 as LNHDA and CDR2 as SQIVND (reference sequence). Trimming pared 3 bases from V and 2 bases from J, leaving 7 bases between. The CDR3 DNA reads TGTGCCAGTAGTATCGGGGTTAACACCGGGGAGCTGTTTTTT. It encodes CASSIGVNTGELFF.

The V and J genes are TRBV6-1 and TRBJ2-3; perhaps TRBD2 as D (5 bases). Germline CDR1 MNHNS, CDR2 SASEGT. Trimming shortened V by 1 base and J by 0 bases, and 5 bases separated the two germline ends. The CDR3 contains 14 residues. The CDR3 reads CASSEGTSTDTQYF. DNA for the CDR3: TGTGCCAGCAGTGAAGGGACTAGCACAGATACGCAGTATTTT.

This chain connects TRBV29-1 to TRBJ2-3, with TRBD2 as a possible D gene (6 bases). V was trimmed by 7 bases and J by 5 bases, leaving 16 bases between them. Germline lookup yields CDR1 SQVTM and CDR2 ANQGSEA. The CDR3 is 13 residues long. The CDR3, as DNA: TGCAGCGCAGGATCTAGCGTAATAGATACGCAGTATTTT. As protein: CSAGSSVIDTQYF.

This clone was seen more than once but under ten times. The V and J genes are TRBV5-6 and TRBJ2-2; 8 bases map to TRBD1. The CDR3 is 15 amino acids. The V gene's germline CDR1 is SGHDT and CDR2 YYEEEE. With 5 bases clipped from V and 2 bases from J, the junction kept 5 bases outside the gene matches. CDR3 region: CASRRQGLNTGELFF. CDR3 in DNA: TGTGCCAGCAGGCGACAGGGGCTTAACACCGGGGAGCTGTTTTTT.

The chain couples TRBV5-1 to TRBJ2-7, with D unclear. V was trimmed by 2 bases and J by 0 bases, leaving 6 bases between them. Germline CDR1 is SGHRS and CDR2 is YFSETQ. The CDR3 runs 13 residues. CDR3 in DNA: TGCGCCAGCAGCTTCGCCAGCTCCTACGAGCAGTACTTC. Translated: CASSFASSYEQYF.

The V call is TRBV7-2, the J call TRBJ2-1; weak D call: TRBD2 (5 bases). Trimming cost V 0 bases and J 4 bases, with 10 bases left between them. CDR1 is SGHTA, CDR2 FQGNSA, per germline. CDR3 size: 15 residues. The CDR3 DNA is TGTGCCAGCAGCTTAGCCCTCGGACTGTACAATGAGCAGTTCTTC. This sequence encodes CASSLALGLYNEQFF.

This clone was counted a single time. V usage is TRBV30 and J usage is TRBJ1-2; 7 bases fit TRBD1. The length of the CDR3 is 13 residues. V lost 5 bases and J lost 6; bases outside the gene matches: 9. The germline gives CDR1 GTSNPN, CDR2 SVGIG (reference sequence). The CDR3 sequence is CAWSPGGKNGYTF. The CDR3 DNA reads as TGTGCCTGGTCCCCAGGGGGAAAGAATGGCTACACCTTC. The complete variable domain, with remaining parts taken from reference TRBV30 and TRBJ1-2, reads SQTIHQWPATLVQPVGSPLSLECTVEGTSNPNLYWYRQAAGRGLQLLFYSVGIGQISSEVPQNLSASRPQDRQFILSSKKLLLSDSGFYLCAWSPGGKNGYTFGSGTRLTVV.

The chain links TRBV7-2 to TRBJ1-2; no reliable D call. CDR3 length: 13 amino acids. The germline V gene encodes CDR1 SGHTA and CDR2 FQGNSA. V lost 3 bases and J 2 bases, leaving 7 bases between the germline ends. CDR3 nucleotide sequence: TGTGCCAGCAGCTTCGACGGAAACTATGGCTACACCTTC. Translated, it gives CASSFDGNYGYTF.

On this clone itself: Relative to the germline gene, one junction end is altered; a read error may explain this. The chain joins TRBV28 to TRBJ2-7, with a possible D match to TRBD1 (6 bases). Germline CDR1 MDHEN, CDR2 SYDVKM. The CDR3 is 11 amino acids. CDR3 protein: CASSFSGAPNF. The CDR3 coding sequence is TGTGCCAGCAGTTTTTCAGGGGCCCCGAACTTC.

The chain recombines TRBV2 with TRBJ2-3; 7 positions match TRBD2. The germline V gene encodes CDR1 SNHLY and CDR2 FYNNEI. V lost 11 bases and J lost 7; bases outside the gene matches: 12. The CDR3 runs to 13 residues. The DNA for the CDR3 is TGTGCCGACGAGGGAGGGCGGGGGAATACGCAGTATTTT. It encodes CADEGGRGNTQYF.

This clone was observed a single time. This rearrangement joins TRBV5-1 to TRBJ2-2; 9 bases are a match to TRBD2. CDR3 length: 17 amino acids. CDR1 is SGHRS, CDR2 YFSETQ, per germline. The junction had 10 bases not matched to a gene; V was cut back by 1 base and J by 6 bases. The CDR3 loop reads CASSLISGSDGAGELFF. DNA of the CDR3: TGCGCCAGCAGCTTGATTAGCGGGAGTGATGGCGCCGGGGAGCTGTTTTTT.

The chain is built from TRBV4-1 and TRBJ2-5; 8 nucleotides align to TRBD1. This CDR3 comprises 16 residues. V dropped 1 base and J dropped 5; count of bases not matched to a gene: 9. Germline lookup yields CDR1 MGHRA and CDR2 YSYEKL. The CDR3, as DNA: TGCGCCAGCAGCCAAGGGACAGGGAATATAGTGGAGACCCAGTACTTC. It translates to CASSQGTGNIVETQYF.

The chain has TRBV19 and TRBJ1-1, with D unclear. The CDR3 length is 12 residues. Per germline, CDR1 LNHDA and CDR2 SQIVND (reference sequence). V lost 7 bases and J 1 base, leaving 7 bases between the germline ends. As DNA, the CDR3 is TGTGCCAGTATTGACCAGAACACTGAAGCTTTCTTT. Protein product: CASIDQNTEAFF.

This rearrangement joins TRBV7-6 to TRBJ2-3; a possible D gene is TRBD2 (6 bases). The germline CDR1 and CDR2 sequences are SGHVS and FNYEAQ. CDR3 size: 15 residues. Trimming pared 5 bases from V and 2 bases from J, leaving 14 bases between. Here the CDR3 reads CASSDGGFVTDTQYF. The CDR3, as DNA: TGTGCCAGCAGCGATGGGGGGTTTGTCACAGATACGCAGTATTTT.

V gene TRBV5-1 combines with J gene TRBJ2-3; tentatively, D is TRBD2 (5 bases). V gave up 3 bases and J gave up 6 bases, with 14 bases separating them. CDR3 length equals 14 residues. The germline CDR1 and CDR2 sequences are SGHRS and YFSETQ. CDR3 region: CASSSGRGQDTQYF. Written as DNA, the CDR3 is TGCGCCAGCAGCTCAGGACGGGGTCAGGATACGCAGTATTTT.

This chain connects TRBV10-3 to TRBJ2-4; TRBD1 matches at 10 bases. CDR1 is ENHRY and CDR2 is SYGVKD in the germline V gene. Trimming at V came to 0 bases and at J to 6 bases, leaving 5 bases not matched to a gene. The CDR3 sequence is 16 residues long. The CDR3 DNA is TGTGCCATCAGTGAGTCTGGGACAGGGGAGGGAAACATTCAGTACTTC. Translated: CAISESGTGEGNIQYF.

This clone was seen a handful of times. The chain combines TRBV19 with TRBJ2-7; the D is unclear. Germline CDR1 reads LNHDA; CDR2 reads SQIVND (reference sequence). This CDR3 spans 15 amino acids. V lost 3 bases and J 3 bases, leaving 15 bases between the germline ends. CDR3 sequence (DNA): TGTGCCAGTAGTATTGATGGGTCTGCCAGCTACGAGCAGTACTTC. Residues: CASSIDGSASYEQYF. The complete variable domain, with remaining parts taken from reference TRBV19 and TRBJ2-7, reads DGGITQSPKYLFRKEGQNVTLSCEQNLNHDAMYWYRQDPGQGLRLIYYSQIVNDFQKGDIAEGYSVSREKKESFPLTVTSAQKNPTAFYLCASSIDGSASYEQYFGPGTRLTVT.

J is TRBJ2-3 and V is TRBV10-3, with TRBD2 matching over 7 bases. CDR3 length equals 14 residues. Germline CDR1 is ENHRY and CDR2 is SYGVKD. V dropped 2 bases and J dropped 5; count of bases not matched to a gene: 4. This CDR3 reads CAISETSAVDTQYF. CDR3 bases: TGTGCCATCAGTGAGACTAGCGCGGTAGATACGCAGTATTTT.

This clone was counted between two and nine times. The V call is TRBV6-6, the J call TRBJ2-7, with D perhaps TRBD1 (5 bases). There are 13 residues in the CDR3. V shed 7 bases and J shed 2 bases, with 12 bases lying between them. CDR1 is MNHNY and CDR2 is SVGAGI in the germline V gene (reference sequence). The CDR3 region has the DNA TGTGCCAGCACCAAACAGGACACCTACGAGCAGTACTTC. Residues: CASTKQDTYEQYF.